This entry concerns a single T cell receptor (beta chain). CDR3 size: 15 residues. The ends were cut back, 6 bases at V and 2 bases at J, with 15 bases in the middle. Looked up from germline, CDR1 is SGHDN and CDR2 is FVKESK. The PCR ran on 60 Vbeta and 13 Jbeta primers. Repertoires were generated with immunoSEQ multiplex PCR, while TCRdb's copy carries only in-frame clones and drops some. This sample has more than 90,000 clones, with about 80% found just once. The sample belongs to a study of cytomegalovirus exposure and HLA in healthy donors. Despite likely unrecorded immune exposures, the donors were nominally healthy at the time of sampling.

The sample taken for sequencing was PBMCs. This chain joins TRBV14 and TRBJ2-3; no clear D. The sequence derives from a middle-aged man in good health and CMV-seronegative. The CDR3 here is CASSPDQTVTDTQYF. The DNA for the CDR3 is TGTGCCAGCAGTCCAGACCAAACAGTCACAGATACGCAGTATTTT.